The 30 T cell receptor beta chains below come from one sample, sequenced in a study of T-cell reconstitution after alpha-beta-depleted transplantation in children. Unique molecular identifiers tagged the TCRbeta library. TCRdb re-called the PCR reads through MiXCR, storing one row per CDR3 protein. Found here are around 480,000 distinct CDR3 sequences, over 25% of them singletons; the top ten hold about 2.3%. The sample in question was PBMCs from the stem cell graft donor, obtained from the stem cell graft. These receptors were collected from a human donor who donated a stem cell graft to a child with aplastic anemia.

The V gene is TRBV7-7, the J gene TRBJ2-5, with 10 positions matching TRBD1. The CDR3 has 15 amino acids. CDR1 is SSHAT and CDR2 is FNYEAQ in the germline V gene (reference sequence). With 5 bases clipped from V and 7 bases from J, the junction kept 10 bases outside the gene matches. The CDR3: CASSPDGTGVATQYF. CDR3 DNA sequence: TGTGCCAGCAGCCCAGACGGGACAGGGGTCGCGACCCAGTACTTC.

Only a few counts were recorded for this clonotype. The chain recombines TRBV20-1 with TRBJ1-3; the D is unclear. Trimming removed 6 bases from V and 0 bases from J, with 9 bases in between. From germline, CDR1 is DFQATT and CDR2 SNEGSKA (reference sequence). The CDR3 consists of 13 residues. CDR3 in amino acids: CSAPQFSGNTIYF. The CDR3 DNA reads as TGCAGTGCCCCCCAGTTCTCTGGAAACACCATATATTTT.

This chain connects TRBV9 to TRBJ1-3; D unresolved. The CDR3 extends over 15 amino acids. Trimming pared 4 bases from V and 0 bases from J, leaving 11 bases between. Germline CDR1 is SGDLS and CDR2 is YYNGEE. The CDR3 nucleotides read TGTGCCAGCAGCCCCGGTACACTCTCTGGAAACACCATATATTTT. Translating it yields CASSPGTLSGNTIYF.

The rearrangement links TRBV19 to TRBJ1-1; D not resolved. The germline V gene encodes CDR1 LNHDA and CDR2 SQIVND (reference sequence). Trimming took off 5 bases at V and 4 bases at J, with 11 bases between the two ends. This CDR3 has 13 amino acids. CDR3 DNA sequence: TGTGCCAGTAGTGTCCCGGGCGCCACTGAAGCTTTCTTT. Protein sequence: CASSVPGATEAFF.

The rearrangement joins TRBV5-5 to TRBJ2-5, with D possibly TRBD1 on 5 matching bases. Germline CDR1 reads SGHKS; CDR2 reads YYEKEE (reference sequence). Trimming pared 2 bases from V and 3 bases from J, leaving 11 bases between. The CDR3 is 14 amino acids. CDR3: CASSLRGRKETQYF. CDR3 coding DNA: TGTGCCAGCAGCTTAAGGGGCAGAAAAGAGACCCAGTACTTC.

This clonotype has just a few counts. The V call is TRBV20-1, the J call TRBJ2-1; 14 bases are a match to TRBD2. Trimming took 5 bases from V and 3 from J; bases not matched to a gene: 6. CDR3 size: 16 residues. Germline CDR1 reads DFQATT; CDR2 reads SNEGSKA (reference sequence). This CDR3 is CSAAGLAGVSYNEQFF. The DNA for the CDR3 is TGCAGTGCTGCGGGACTAGCGGGAGTAAGCTACAATGAGCAGTTCTTC.

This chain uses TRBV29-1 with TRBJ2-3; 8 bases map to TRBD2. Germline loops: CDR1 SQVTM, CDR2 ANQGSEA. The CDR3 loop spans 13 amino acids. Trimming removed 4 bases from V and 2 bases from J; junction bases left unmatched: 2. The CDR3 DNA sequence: TGCAGCGTTGGAGCGGGAGTCACAGATACGCAGTATTTT. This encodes CSVGAGVTDTQYF.

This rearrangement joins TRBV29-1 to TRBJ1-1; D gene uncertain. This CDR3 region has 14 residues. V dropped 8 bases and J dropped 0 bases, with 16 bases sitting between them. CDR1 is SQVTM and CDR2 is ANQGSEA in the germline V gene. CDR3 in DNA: TGCAGCACAAAAAGGAGCTGGGTGAACACTGAAGCTTTCTTT. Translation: CSTKRSWVNTEAFF.

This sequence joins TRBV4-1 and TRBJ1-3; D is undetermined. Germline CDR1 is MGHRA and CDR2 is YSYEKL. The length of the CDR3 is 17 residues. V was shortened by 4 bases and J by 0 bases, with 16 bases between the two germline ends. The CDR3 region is CASSPHPPDGSGNTIYF. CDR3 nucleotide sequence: TGCGCCAGCAGCCCCCACCCCCCGGACGGCTCTGGAAACACCATATATTTT.

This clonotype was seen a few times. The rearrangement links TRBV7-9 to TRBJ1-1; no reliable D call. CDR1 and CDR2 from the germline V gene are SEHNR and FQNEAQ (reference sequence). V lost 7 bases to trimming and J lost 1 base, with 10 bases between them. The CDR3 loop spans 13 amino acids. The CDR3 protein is CASTHSGNTEAFF. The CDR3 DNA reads TGTGCCAGCACACACTCAGGGAACACTGAAGCTTTCTTT.

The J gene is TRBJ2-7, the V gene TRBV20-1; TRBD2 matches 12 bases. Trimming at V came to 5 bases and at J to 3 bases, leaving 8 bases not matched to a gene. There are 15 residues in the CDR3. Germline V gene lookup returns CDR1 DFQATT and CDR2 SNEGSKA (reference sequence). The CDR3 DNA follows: TGCAGTGCTGCACAGACTAGCGGGAGTCTCTACGAGCAGTACTTC. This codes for CSAAQTSGSLYEQYF.

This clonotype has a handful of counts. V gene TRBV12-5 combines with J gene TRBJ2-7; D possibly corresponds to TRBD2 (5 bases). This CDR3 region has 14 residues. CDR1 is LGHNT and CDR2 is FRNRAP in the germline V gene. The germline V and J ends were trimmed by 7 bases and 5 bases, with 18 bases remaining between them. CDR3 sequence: CASALDFPRDEQYF. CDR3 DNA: TGTGCTAGTGCCCTCGACTTCCCGCGGGACGAGCAGTACTTC. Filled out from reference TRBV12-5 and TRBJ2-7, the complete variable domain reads DARVTQTPRHKVTEMGQEVTMRCQPILGHNTVFWYRQTMMQGLELLAYFRNRAPLDDSGMPKDRFSAEMPDATLATLKIQPSEPRDSAVYFCASALDFPRDEQYFGPGTRLTVT.

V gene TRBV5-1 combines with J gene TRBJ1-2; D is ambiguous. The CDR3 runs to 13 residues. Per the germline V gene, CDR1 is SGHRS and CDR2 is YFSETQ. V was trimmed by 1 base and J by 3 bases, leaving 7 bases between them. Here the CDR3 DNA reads TGCGCCAGCAGCTTGCAGGAGTACTATGGCTACACCTTC. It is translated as CASSLQEYYGYTF.

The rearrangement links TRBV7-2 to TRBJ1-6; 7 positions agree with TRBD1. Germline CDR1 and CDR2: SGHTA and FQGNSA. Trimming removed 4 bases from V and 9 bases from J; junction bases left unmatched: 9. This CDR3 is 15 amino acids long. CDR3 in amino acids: CASSWGGAGGSPLHF. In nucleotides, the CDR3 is TGTGCCAGCAGCTGGGGGGGGGCAGGGGGTTCACCCCTCCACTTT.

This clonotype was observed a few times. The CDR3 protein is CASSPDRVGVGYTF. As DNA, the CDR3 is TGTGCCAGCTCGCCCGACAGGGTCGGGGTTGGCTACACCTTC. This rearrangement joins TRBV18 to TRBJ1-2, with TRBD1 matching 7 bases. The CDR3 extends over 14 amino acids. Germline V lookup: CDR1 KGHSH, CDR2 LQKENI. Unmatched junction bases numbered 11, after V lost 6 bases and J lost 7 bases.

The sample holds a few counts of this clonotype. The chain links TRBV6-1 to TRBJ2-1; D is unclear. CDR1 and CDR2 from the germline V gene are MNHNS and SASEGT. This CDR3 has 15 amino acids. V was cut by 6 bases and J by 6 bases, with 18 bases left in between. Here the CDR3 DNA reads TGTGCCAGCAGCCCCAGTGACTCGCCAGGCAATGAGCAGTTCTTC. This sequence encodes CASSPSDSPGNEQFF.

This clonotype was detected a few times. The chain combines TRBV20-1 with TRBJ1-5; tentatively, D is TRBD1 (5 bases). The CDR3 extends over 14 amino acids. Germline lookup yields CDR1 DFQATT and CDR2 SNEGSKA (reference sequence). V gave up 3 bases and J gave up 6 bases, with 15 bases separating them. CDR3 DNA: TGCAGTGCTAGTCCAGGGATAGCTAGTCAGCCCCAGCATTTT. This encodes CSASPGIASQPQHF.

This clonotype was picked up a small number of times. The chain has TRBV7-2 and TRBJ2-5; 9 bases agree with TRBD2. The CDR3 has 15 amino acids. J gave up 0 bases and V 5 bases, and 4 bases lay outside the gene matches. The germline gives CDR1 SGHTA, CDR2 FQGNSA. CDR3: CASSPSGGNQETQYF. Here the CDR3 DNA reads TGTGCCAGCAGCCCAAGCGGGGGGAACCAAGAGACCCAGTACTTC.

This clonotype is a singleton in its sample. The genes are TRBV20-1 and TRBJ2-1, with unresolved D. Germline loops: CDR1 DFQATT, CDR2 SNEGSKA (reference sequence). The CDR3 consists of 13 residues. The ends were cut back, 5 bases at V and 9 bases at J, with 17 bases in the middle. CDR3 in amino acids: CSALGERGSEQFF. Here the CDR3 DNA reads TGCAGTGCTTTAGGTGAGCGAGGAAGTGAGCAGTTCTTC.

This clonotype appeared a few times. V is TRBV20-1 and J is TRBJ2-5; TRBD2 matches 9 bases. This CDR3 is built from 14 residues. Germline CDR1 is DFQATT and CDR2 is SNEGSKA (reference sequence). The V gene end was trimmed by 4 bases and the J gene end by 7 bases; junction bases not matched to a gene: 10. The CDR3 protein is CSATVGLAGSTQYF. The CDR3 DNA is TGCAGTGCTACGGTCGGGCTAGCGGGATCGACCCAGTACTTC.

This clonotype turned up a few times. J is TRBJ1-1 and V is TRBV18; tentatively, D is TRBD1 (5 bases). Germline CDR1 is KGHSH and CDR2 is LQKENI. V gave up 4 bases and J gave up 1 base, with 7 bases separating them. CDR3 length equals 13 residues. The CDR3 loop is CASSQQENTEAFF. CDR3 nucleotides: TGTGCCAGCTCACAACAGGAGAACACTGAAGCTTTCTTT.

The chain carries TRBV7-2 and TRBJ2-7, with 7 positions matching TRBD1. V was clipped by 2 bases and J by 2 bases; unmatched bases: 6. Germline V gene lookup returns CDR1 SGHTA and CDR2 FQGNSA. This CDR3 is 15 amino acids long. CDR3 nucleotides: TGTGCCAGCAGCTTAAGTCAGGGGGTGCCCTACGAGCAGTACTTC. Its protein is CASSLSQGVPYEQYF. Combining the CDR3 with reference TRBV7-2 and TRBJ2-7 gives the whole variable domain GAGVSQSPSNKVTEKGKDVELRCDPISGHTALYWYRQSLGQGLEFLIYFQGNSAPDKSGLPSDRFSAERTGGSVSTLTIQRTQQEDSAVYLCASSLSQGVPYEQYFGPGTRLTVT.

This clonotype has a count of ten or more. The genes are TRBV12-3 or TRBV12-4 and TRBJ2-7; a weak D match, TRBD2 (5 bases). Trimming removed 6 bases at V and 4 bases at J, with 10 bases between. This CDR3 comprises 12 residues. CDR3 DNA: TGTGCCAGCAGCCCCCGGGGATACGAGCAGTACTTC. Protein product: CASSPRGYEQYF.

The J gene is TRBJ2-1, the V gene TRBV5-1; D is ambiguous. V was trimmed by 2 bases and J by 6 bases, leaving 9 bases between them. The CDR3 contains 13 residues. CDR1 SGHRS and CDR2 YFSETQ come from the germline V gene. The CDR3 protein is CASSFRVGNEQFF. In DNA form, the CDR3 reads TGCGCCAGCAGCTTTAGGGTCGGCAATGAGCAGTTCTTC. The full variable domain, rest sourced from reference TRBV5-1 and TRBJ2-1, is KAGVTQTPRYLIKTRGQQVTLSCSPISGHRSVSWYQQTPGQGLQFLFEYFSETQRNKGNFPGRFSGRQFSNSRSEMNVSTLELGDSALYLCASSFRVGNEQFFGPGTRLTVL.

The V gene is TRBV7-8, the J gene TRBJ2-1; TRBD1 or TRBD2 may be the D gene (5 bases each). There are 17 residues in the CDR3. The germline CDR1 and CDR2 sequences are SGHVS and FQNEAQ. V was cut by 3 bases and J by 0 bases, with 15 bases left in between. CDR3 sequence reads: CASSFPPPGSSYNEQFF. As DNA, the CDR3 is TGTGCCAGCAGCTTTCCCCCCCCAGGGAGCTCCTACAATGAGCAGTTCTTC.

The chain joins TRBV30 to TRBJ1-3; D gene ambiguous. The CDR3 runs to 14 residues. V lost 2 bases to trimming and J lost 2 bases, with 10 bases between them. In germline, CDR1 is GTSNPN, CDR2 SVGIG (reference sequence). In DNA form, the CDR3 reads TGTGCCTGGAGTTCCGGCCTGCCTGGAAACACCATATATTTT. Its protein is CAWSSGLPGNTIYF.

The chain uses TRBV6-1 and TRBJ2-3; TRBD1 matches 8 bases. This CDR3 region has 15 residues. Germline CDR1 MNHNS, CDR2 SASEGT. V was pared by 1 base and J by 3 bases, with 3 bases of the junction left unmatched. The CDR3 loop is CASSEGRGPTDTQYF. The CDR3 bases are TGTGCCAGCAGTGAAGGCAGGGGGCCTACAGATACGCAGTATTTT.

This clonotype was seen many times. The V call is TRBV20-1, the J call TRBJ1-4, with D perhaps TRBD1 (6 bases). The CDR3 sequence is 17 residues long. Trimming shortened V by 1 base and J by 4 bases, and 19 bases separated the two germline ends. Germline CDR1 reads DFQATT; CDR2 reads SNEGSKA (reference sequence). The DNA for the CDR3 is TGCAGTGCTAGAGTCCGGGGGCTACGGGGGCATAATGAAAAACTGTTTTTT. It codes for CSARVRGLRGHNEKLFF.

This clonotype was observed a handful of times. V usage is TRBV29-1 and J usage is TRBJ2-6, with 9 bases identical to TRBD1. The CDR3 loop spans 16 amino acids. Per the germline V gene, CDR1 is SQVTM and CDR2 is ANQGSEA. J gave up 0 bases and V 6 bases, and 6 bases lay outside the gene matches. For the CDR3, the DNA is TGCAGCGTAACAGGACAGGGGACCTCTGGGGCCAACGTCCTGACTTTC. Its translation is CSVTGQGTSGANVLTF.

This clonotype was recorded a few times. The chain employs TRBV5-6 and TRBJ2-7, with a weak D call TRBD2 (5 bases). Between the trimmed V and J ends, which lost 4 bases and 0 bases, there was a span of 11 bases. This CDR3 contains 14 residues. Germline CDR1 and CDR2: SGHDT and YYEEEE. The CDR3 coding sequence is TGTGCCAGCAGCGACGGACGGGGCTCCTACGAGCAGTACGTC. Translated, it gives CASSDGRGSYEQYV.